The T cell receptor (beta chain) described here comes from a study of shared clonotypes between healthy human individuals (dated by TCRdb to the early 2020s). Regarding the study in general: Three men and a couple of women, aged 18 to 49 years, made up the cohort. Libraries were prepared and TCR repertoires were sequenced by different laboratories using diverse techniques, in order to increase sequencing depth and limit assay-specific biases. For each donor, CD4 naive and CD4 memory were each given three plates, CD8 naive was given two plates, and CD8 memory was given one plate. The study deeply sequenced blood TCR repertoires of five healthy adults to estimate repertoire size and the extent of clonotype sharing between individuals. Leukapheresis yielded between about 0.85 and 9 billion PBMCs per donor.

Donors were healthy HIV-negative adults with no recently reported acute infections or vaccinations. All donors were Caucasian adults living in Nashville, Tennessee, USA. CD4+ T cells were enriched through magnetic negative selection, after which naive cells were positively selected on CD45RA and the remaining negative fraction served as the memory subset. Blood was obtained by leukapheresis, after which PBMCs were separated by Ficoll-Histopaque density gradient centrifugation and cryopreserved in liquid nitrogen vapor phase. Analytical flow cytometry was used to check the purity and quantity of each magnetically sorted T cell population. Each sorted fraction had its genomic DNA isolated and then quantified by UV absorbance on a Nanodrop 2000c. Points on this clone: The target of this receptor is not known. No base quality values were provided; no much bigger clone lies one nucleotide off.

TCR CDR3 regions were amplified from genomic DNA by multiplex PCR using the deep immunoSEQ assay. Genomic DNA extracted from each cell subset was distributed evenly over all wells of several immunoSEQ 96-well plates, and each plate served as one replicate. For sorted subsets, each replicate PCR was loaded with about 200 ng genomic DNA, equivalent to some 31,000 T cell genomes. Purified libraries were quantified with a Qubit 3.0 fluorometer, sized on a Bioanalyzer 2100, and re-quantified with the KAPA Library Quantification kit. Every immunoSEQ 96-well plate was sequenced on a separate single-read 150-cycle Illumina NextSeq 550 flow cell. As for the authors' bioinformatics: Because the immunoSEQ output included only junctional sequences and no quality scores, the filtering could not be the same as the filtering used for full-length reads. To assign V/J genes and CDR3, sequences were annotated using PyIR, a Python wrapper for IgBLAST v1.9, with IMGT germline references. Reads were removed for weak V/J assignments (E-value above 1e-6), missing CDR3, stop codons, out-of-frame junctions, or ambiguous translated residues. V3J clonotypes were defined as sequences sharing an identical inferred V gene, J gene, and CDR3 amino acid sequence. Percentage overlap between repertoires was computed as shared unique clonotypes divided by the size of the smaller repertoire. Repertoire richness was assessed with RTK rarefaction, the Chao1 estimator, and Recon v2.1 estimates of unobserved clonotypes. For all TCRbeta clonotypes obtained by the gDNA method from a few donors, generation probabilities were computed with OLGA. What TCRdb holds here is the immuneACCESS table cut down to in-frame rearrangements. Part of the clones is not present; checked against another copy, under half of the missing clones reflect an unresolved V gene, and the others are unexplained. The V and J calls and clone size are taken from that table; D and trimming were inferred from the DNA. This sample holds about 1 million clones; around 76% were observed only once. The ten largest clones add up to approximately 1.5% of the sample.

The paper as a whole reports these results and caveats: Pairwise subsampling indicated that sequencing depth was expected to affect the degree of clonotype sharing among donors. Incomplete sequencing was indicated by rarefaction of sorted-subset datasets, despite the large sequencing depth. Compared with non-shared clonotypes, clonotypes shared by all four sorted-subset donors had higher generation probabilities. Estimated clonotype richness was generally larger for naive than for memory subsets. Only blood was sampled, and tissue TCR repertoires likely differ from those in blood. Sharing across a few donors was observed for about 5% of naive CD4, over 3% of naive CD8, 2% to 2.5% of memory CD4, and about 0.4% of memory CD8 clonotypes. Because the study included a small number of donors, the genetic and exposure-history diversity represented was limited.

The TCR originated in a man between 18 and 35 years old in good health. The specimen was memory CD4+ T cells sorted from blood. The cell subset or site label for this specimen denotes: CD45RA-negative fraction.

Read as DNA, the sequence is TGTGCCAGCAGTTCGGACACCTACGAGCAGTACTTC. This is translated as CASSSDTYEQYF. Recombination connected TRBV6-5 to TRBJ2-7; matching of 5 bases hints at TRBD1 as the D gene. From its cysteine to its phenylalanine, the CDR3 spans 12 amino acids. Only the CDR3 region is kept as DNA, spanning 36 bases read in frame from base 1. CDR1 and CDR2 (MNHEY, SVGAGI) derive from the germline V gene. The trim is 4 bases for V and 2 bases for J, with a gap of 6 bases between the germline ends.